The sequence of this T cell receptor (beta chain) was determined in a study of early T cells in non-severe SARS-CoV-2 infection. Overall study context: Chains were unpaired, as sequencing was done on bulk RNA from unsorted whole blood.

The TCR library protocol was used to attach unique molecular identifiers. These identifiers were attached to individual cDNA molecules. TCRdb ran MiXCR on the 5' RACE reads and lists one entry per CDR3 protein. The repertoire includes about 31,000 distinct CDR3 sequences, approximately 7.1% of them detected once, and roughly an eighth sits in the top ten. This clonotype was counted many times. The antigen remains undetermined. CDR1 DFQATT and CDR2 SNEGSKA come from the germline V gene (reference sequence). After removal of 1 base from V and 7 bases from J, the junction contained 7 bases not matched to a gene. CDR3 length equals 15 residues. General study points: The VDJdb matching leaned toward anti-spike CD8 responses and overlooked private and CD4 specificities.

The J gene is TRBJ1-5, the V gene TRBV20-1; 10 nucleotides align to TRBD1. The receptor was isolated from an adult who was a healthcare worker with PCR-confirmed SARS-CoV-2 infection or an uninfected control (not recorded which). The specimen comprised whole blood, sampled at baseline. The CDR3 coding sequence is TGCAGTGCTAGAGCCGGGACAGGGGATAGACAGCCCCAGCATTTT. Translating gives CSARAGTGDRQPQHF.